The 20 T cell receptor beta chains below all came from one sample that was sequenced in a study of blood T cell repertoires in COVID-19. Libraries were prepared by immunoSEQ multiplex PCR; TCRdb keeps only in-frame clonotypes and omits some of them. Of 80,000 to 90,000 clones listed, more than 65% are singletons. The sample taken for sequencing was peripheral blood. The receptors here all came from a man between 65 and 85 years old with acute or convalescent COVID-19.

The chain is built from TRBV11-2 and TRBJ2-7; the match to TRBD1 covers 9 bases. Germline V gives CDR1 SGHAT, CDR2 FQNNGV. V shed 6 bases, J shed 4 bases, and the junction held 10 bases outside the gene matches. This CDR3 has 15 residues. The CDR3, as DNA: TGTGCCAGCAGTATATCGGGACAGGGAATTTACGAGCAGTACTTC. This translates into CASSISGQGIYEQYF.

The chain links TRBV28 to TRBJ2-3, with D uncertain. This CDR3 comprises 15 residues. Germline CDR1 and CDR2: MDHEN and SYDVKM. Trimming pared 4 bases from V and 5 bases from J, leaving 16 bases between. CDR3 protein: CASSSVGSTLDTQYF. CDR3 nucleotides: TGTGCCAGCAGTTCTGTGGGCTCGACCTTAGATACGCAGTATTTT.

V gene TRBV5-4 combines with J gene TRBJ1-2; no firm D call. The CDR3 totals 13 residues. The V and J ends lost 5 bases and 8 bases respectively, with 16 bases between them. CDR1 SGHNT and CDR2 YYREEE come from the germline V gene (reference sequence). The CDR3 DNA reads TGTGCCAGCAGATCGACTGCTATTCGCGGCTACACCTTC. Residues: CASRSTAIRGYTF.

This clone was observed a few times. The chain recombines TRBV5-5 with TRBJ2-3, with D possibly TRBD1 on 5 matching bases. CDR1 is SGHKS, CDR2 YYEKEE, per germline (reference sequence). The CDR3 is 11 residues long. V lost 6 bases and J 5 bases, leaving 7 bases between the germline ends. The CDR3 DNA follows: TGTGCCAGCACCGACAGAGATACGCAGTATTTT. Amino acids: CASTDRDTQYF.

V and J are TRBV7-2 and TRBJ2-7; 11 bases fit TRBD1. Germline CDR1 is SGHTA and CDR2 is FQGNSA. Germline trimming cut 5 bases from V and 5 bases from J; bases unmatched to any gene: 5. CDR3 length: 14 residues. CDR3 region: CASSTRTGGNEQYF. The CDR3 nucleotides are TGTGCCAGCAGCACCCGGACAGGGGGCAACGAGCAGTACTTC.

The V and J genes are TRBV15 and TRBJ1-6, with D uncertain. The CDR3 sequence is 13 residues long. Germline-derived CDR1 and CDR2 are LNHNV and YYDKDF (reference sequence). V shed 1 base and J shed 5 bases, with 3 bases lying between them. CDR3 residues: CATSRADNSPLHF. CDR3 nucleotides: TGTGCCACCAGCAGAGCGGATAATTCACCCCTCCACTTT.

This clone was counted a few times. The chain links TRBV10-3 to TRBJ2-5, with a possible D match to TRBD2 (6 bases). CDR1 is ENHRY, CDR2 SYGVKD, per germline. V was cut by 6 bases and J by 6 bases, with 14 bases left in between. CDR3 length: 13 residues. Here the CDR3 reads CAISSQGGKTQYF. The CDR3 bases are TGTGCCATCAGCTCCCAGGGAGGAAAGACCCAGTACTTC.

The CDR3 region is CASSDLNDEQFF. Here the CDR3 DNA reads TGTGCCAGCAGTGATCTAAACGATGAGCAGTTCTTC. This chain connects TRBV2 to TRBJ2-1; D unresolved. The CDR3 length is 12 residues. The ends were cut back, 3 bases at V and 8 bases at J, with 8 bases in the middle. Per the germline V gene, CDR1 is SNHLY and CDR2 is FYNNEI.

V gene TRBV14 combines with J gene TRBJ2-5, with 10 positions matching TRBD1. Germline V gives CDR1 SGHDN, CDR2 FVKESK. After removal of 3 bases from V and 7 bases from J, the junction contained 8 bases not matched to a gene. The CDR3 covers 15 residues. The CDR3 sequence is CASSQTGGKAVTQYF. The CDR3 DNA sequence: TGTGCCAGCAGCCAGACAGGGGGCAAAGCGGTGACCCAGTACTTC.

The chain carries TRBV6-5 and TRBJ1-6; a possible D gene is TRBD1 (6 bases). From germline, CDR1 is MNHEY and CDR2 SVGAGI. With 6 bases removed from V and 6 bases from J, the gap between germline ends came to 12 bases. The CDR3 runs 14 residues. CDR3 nucleotide sequence: TGTGCCAGCAGGCAACAGGGTGGTAATTCACCCCTCCACTTT. Encoded protein: CASRQQGGNSPLHF.

The genes are TRBV5-1 and TRBJ2-1, with 10 positions matching TRBD1. CDR3 size: 15 residues. Germline CDR1 and CDR2: SGHRS and YFSETQ. With 4 bases clipped from V and 8 bases from J, the junction kept 9 bases outside the gene matches. CDR3 protein: CASSTGTGAGYEQFF. The CDR3 coding sequence is TGCGCCAGCAGCACCGGGACAGGGGCAGGGTATGAGCAGTTCTTC.

The chain uses TRBV29-1 and TRBJ2-3; 7 bases align to TRBD1. CDR1 is SQVTM and CDR2 is ANQGSEA in the germline V gene. J was trimmed by 0 bases and V by 7 bases; bases with no gene match: 10. The CDR3 contains 15 residues. The DNA for the CDR3 is TGCAGCGCCAAAATCCGGGACAGAAGCACAGATACGCAGTATTTT. It encodes CSAKIRDRSTDTQYF.

V gene TRBV3-1 (or the pseudogene TRBV3-2) combines with J gene TRBJ2-4; TRBD1 matches at 7 bases. This CDR3 is built from 14 residues. Trimming took 3 bases from V and 3 from J; bases not matched to a gene: 2. Germline V gene lookup returns CDR1 LGHDT and CDR2 YNNKEL (reference sequence). CDR3 nucleotides: TGTGCCAGCAGCCAGAGACAGGGCAAAAACATTCAGTACTTC. Residues: CASSQRQGKNIQYF.

V and J are TRBV4-2 and TRBJ2-3, with TRBD2 matching over 12 bases. The trim removed 1 base at V and 4 bases at J, leaving 9 bases unmatched. The CDR3 is made up of 18 amino acids. The V gene's germline CDR1 is LGHNA and CDR2 YNFKEQ. The CDR3 protein is CASSQGTSGARRADTQYF. Here the CDR3 DNA reads TGTGCCAGCAGCCAAGGGACTAGCGGGGCTCGACGGGCAGATACGCAGTATTTT.

The gene calls are TRBV29-1 and TRBJ1-6; D unresolved. CDR3 length: 13 residues. Germline assignment: CDR1 SQVTM and CDR2 ANQGSEA. Trimming took off 6 bases at V and 5 bases at J, with 11 bases between the two ends. CDR3 sequence reads: CSVAPGNNSPLHF. CDR3 nucleotides: TGCAGCGTCGCTCCGGGAAATAATTCACCCCTCCACTTT.

J is TRBJ1-4 and V is TRBV19; weak D call: TRBD1 (5 bases). V lost 1 base and J lost 12, with 6 bases in between. Germline-derived CDR1 and CDR2 are LNHDA and SQIVND (reference sequence). The CDR3 totals 11 residues. The CDR3, as DNA: TGTGCCAGTAGTATAGCCAGGGAACTGTTTTTT. This translates into CASSIARELFF. Using reference TRBV19 and TRBJ1-4 for the parts outside the CDR3, the full variable domain is DGGITQSPKYLFRKEGQNVTLSCEQNLNHDAMYWYRQDPGQGLRLIYYSQIVNDFQKGDIAEGYSVSREKKESFPLTVTSAQKNPTAFYLCASSIARELFFGSGTQLSVL.

The rearrangement uses TRBV24-1 and TRBJ2-2; 9 bases match TRBD1. The CDR3 covers 16 residues. Germline V gives CDR1 KGHDR, CDR2 SFDVKD. After removal of 4 bases from V and 5 bases from J, the junction contained 7 bases not matched to a gene. CDR3 region: CATSDTGQGRTGELFF. CDR3 nucleotide sequence: TGTGCCACCAGTGACACGGGACAGGGTAGAACCGGGGAGCTGTTTTTT.

The V gene is TRBV30, the J gene TRBJ1-1, with D uncertain. The CDR3 has 14 residues. Germline-derived CDR1 and CDR2 are GTSNPN and SVGIG (reference sequence). Trimming left V 4 bases short and J 5 bases short, with 17 bases between. The CDR3 bases are TGTGCCTGGATTACCCGGGTGGAGGGTACTGAAGCTTTCTTT. Amino acids: CAWITRVEGTEAFF.

This clone was seen just once. This chain joins TRBV2 and TRBJ1-1; D call uncertain. Between the trimmed V and J ends, which lost 4 bases and 8 bases, there was a span of 11 bases. CDR3 length: 12 residues. CDR1 and CDR2 (germline): SNHLY, FYNNEI. The CDR3 bases are TGTGCCAGCAGTGGGAGAGGACTAGAAGCTTTCTTT. As protein: CASSGRGLEAFF.

V and J are TRBV5-6 and TRBJ2-5; D not certain. CDR3 length: 15 residues. Looked up from germline, CDR1 is SGHDT and CDR2 is YYEEEE. V lost 0 bases, J lost 4 bases, and 13 bases lay in between. The CDR3 is CASSLAGDPVETQYF. The CDR3 nucleotides are TGTGCCAGCAGCTTGGCTGGAGACCCTGTAGAGACCCAGTACTTC.